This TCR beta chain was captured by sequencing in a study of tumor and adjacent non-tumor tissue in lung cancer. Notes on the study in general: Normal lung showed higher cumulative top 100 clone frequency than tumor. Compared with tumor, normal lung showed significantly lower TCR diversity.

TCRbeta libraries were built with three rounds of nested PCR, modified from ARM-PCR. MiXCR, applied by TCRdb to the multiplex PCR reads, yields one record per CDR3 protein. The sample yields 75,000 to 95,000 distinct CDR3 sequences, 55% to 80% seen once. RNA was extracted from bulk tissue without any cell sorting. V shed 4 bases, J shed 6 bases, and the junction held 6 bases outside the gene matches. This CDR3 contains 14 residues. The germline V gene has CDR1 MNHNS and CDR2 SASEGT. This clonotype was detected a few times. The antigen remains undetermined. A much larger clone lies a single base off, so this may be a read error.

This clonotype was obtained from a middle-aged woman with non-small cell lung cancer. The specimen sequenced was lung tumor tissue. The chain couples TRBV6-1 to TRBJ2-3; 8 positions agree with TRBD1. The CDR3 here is CASSGQGPEDTQYF. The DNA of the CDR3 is TGTGCCAGCAGTGGACAGGGGCCTGAGGATACGCAGTATTTT.